Sequencing of this TCR beta chain was carried out in a study of CD8 T cells in ankylosing spondylitis. This CDR3 spans 13 amino acids. In germline, CDR1 is SQVTM, CDR2 ANQGSEA. V shed 5 bases and J shed 3 bases, with 10 bases lying between them. It was by quantitative 5'-RACE with molecular barcodes that TCR beta libraries were made. TCRdb used MiXCR to reprocess the 5' RACE reads, holding one entry per CDR3 protein. The table lists 450,000 to 550,000 distinct CDR3 sequences, 5.3% of them singletons. In its sample, this clonotype was seen many times. The antigen is unknown. Findings of the study overall: Clones linked with disease were CD8+ and fairly uncommon in the peripheral blood. One TCR beta motif, made up of roughly eight highly homologous variants, appeared characteristic of ankylosing spondylitis blood.

The receptor was derived from a male donor with ankylosing spondylitis. Sequencing used blood, either unsorted or a sorted T cell fraction (not recorded which). The genes are TRBV29-1 and TRBJ2-2; no clear D gene. The CDR3 DNA is TGCAGCGTTTTGATAATATACACCGGGGAGCTGTTTTTT. Translated: CSVLIIYTGELFF.